The 14 T cell receptor beta chains given below trace back to one sample, sequenced in a study of T cell repertoires in cytomegalovirus infection. Their cognate antigens are unknown. TCRdb re-called the reads with MiXCR, one entry per CDR3 protein. The table includes some 920,000 distinct CDR3 sequences, around 29% detected once. The sample consisted of cultured CD8+ T cells from PBMCs, taken from culture after CMV antigen stimulation. The receptors here all came from a human donor in good health (CMV status not recorded). Some clones in this sample may be carry-over from other donors' samples.

V gene TRBV5-1 combines with J gene TRBJ2-5; TRBD1 agrees at 8 bases. V shed 9 bases and J 4 bases; nucleotides not matched to a gene: 11. The CDR3 sequence is 14 residues long. The germline V gene has CDR1 SGHRS and CDR2 YFSETQ. The CDR3 sequence: CANITDRGSETQYF. CDR3 bases: TGCGCCAACATCACCGACAGGGGTTCAGAGACCCAGTACTTC.

The gene calls are TRBV19 and TRBJ1-2; 9 bases match TRBD1. Per the germline V gene, CDR1 is LNHDA and CDR2 is SQIVND (reference sequence). CDR3 length: 14 residues. Trimming at V came to 5 bases and at J to 8 bases, leaving 9 bases not matched to a gene. DNA of the CDR3: TGTGCCAGTAGTGCCAACCGGGACAGGGCCGGCTACACCTTC. Protein product: CASSANRDRAGYTF.

The chain is built from TRBV7-9 and TRBJ1-2; a possible D gene is TRBD1 (5 bases). Germline assignment: CDR1 SEHNR and CDR2 FQNEAQ (reference sequence). V lost 4 bases, J lost 1 base, and 10 bases lay in between. The CDR3 has 14 amino acids. Written as DNA, the CDR3 is TGTGCCAGCAGCTACCAGACAGATAACTATGGCTACACCTTC. Amino acid sequence: CASSYQTDNYGYTF.

This clonotype was observed a handful of times. The V gene is TRBV19, the J gene TRBJ1-1; D ambiguous. The V gene's germline CDR1 is LNHDA and CDR2 SQIVND (reference sequence). The CDR3 is made up of 12 amino acids. V lost 7 bases to trimming and J lost 3 bases, with 9 bases between them. CDR3 loop: CASKAPYTEAFF. The CDR3 bases are TGTGCCAGTAAAGCCCCCTACACTGAAGCTTTCTTT. The variable domain in full, with the rest retrieved from reference TRBV19 and TRBJ1-1, is DGGITQSPKYLFRKEGQNVTLSCEQNLNHDAMYWYRQDPGQGLRLIYYSQIVNDFQKGDIAEGYSVSREKKESFPLTVTSAQKNPTAFYLCASKAPYTEAFFGQGTRLTVV.

The chain combines TRBV29-1 with TRBJ1-2, with a tentative D call TRBD1 (5 bases). Germline assignment: CDR1 SQVTM and CDR2 ANQGSEA. The CDR3 runs 13 residues. Trimming took off 6 bases at V and 2 bases at J, with 13 bases between the two ends. CDR3 sequence: CSVTGTANYGYTF. The DNA of the CDR3 is TGCAGCGTAACCGGGACCGCGAACTATGGCTACACCTTC.

The chain employs TRBV19 and TRBJ2-1, with D hard to call. Trimming removed 0 bases from V and 0 bases from J, with 12 bases in between. CDR1 and CDR2 from the germline V gene are LNHDA and SQIVND (reference sequence). The CDR3 loop spans 17 amino acids. DNA of the CDR3: TGTGCCAGTAGTATAGAATACGCGTTCCTCTCCTACAATGAGCAGTTCTTC. Amino acids: CASSIEYAFLSYNEQFF. Full variable domain (outside the CDR3, taken from reference TRBV19 and TRBJ2-1): DGGITQSPKYLFRKEGQNVTLSCEQNLNHDAMYWYRQDPGQGLRLIYYSQIVNDFQKGDIAEGYSVSREKKESFPLTVTSAQKNPTAFYLCASSIEYAFLSYNEQFFGPGTRLTVL.

This clonotype was counted only a few times. The V and J genes are TRBV6-2 or TRBV6-3 and TRBJ1-1, with 8 bases fitting TRBD1. After removal of 6 bases from V and 1 base from J, the junction contained 4 bases not matched to a gene. The CDR3 runs 14 residues. From germline, CDR1 is MNHEY and CDR2 SVGEGT. This chain's CDR3 is CASSGTGGNTEAFF. The CDR3 nucleotides are TGTGCCAGCAGCGGGACAGGCGGGAACACTGAAGCTTTCTTT.

The J gene is TRBJ1-2, the V gene TRBV2; a weak D match, TRBD1 (5 bases). There are 10 residues in the CDR3. Germline V gene lookup returns CDR1 SNHLY and CDR2 FYNNEI. The ends were cut back, 9 bases at V and 14 bases at J, with 16 bases in the middle. This CDR3 reads CASLGPLLTF. The CDR3, as DNA: TGTGCCAGTTTGGGACCGCTGTTGACCTTC.

The J gene is TRBJ2-1, the V gene TRBV6-8; 7 positions match TRBD2. The length of the CDR3 is 17 residues. Germline loops: CDR1 MNHGY, CDR2 SAAAGT. With 1 base clipped from V and 0 bases from J, the junction kept 6 bases outside the gene matches. The CDR3 loop reads CASSYYGGSSSYNEQFF. The CDR3 coding sequence is TGTGCCAGCAGTTACTACGGGGGGTCGAGCTCCTACAATGAGCAGTTCTTC.

In the case of this clonotype: One end of the junction varies from germline; a read error may be responsible. The chain joins TRBV27 to TRBJ2-1, with 8 bases that match TRBD2. Germline CDR1 reads MNHEY; CDR2 reads SMNVEV (reference sequence). The CDR3 is made up of 16 amino acids. The CDR3 DNA is TGTACCAGCAGTTTAGTAGCGGGGCCCTCCTACAATGAGCAGTTCTTC. It translates to CTSSLVAGPSYNEQFF.

This clonotype has a count of ten or more. The J gene is TRBJ1-2, the V gene TRBV6-6, with no clear D. The CDR3 runs to 15 residues. Per the germline V gene, CDR1 is MNHNY and CDR2 is SVGAGI (reference sequence). Trimming shortened V by 2 bases and J by 4 bases, and 14 bases separated the two germline ends. CDR3 DNA sequence: TGTGCCAGCAGTTACGAATCTCTGGCTGGCTATGGCTACACCTTC. It translates to CASSYESLAGYGYTF.

This clonotype was observed many times. The chain couples TRBV11-3 to TRBJ2-6; 7 bases are a match to TRBD1. The germline gives CDR1 SGHNT, CDR2 YENEEA. J gave up 0 bases and V 5 bases, and 4 bases lay outside the gene matches. This CDR3 is 16 amino acids long. CDR3 loop: CASSNRGPSGANVLTF. The CDR3 nucleotides are TGTGCCAGCAGCAACAGGGGTCCCTCTGGGGCCAACGTCCTGACTTTC.

This clonotype has more than one count but fewer than ten. The chain recombines TRBV7-9 with TRBJ2-7, with 8 bases matching TRBD1. The CDR3 contains 13 residues. V shed 8 bases, J shed 4 bases, and the junction held 7 bases outside the gene matches. Germline-derived CDR1 and CDR2 are SEHNR and FQNEAQ (reference sequence). CDR3 sequence: CASGPGGAYEQYF. DNA of the CDR3: TGTGCCAGCGGACCAGGGGGCGCGTACGAGCAGTACTTC.

This clonotype was seen only a few times. The chain joins TRBV4-3 to TRBJ2-1; possibly TRBD1 or TRBD2 for D (5 bases each). The V end lost 4 bases, the J end lost 7 bases, and 14 bases lay between the germline ends. Germline assignment: CDR1 LGHNA and CDR2 YSLEER. The CDR3 extends over 14 amino acids. CDR3 amino acids: CASSPMRGINEQFF. CDR3 in DNA: TGCGCCAGCAGCCCTATGAGGGGAATAAATGAGCAGTTCTTC.